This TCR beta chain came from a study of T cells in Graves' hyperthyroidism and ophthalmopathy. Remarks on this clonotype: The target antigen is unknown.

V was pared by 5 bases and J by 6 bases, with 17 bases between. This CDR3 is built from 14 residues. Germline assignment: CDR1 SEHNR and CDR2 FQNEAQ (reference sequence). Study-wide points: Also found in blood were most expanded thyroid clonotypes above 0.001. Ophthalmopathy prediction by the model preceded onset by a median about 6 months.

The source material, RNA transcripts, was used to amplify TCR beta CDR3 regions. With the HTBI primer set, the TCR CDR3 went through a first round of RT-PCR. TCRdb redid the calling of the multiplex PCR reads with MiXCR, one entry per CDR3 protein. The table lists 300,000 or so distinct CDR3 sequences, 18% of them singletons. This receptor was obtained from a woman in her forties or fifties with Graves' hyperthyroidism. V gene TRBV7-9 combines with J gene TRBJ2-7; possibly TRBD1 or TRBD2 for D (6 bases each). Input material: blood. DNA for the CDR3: TGTGCCAGCAGCCAAGGAGGGGGGTTTCGCGAGCAGTACTTC. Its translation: CASSQGGGFREQYF. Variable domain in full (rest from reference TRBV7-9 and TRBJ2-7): DTGVSQNPRHKITKRGQNVTFRCDPISEHNRLYWYRQTLGQGPEFLTYFQNEAQLEKSRLLSDRFSAERPKGSFSTLEIQRTEQGDSAMYLCASSQGGGFREQYFGPGTRLTVT.